This T cell receptor (beta chain) was sequenced for a study of tumor-infiltrating lymphocytes in localized non-small cell lung cancer. This CDR3 has 15 residues. Looked up from germline, CDR1 is SNHLY and CDR2 is FYNNEI. V lost 3 bases and J 0 bases, leaving 11 bases between the germline ends. Libraries were prepared by immunoSEQ multiplex PCR; TCRdb keeps only in-frame clonotypes and omits some of them. The sample lists under 7,000 clones, about three quarters occurring once. Material: uninvolved lung tissue not adjacent to the tumor. The chain joins TRBV2 to TRBJ1-1, with a tentative D call TRBD1 (6 bases). The TCR sequence derives from a human donor with non-small cell lung cancer. CDR3 protein: CASSEGGGMNTEAFF. The CDR3 DNA follows: TGTGCCAGCAGTGAGGGGGGGGGCATGAACACTGAAGCTTTCTTT.